The T cell receptor beta chain under discussion was sequenced for a study of T cell repertoires in cytomegalovirus infection. TCRdb fed the reads into MiXCR, producing one record per CDR3 protein. The data show 51,000 or so distinct CDR3 sequences, with roughly a fifth seen just once and around four fifths held by the top ten. CDR3 length: 17 residues. Trimming pared 3 bases from V and 0 bases from J, leaving 12 bases between. In germline, CDR1 is LGHNA, CDR2 YSLEER. This clonotype has only a few counts. As yet, its antigen is unknown. The chain links TRBV4-3 to TRBJ1-6; maybe TRBD1 (6 bases). Sequencing was performed on CD8+ T cells from cultured PBMCs, taken from culture after CMV antigen stimulation. This clonotype was obtained from a human donor in good health (CMV status not recorded). Some clones in this sample may be carry-over from other donors' samples. The CDR3 sequence is CASSHRTDLSYNSPLHF. CDR3 nucleotides: TGCGCCAGCAGCCACAGGACAGACCTCTCCTATAATTCACCCCTCCACTTT.